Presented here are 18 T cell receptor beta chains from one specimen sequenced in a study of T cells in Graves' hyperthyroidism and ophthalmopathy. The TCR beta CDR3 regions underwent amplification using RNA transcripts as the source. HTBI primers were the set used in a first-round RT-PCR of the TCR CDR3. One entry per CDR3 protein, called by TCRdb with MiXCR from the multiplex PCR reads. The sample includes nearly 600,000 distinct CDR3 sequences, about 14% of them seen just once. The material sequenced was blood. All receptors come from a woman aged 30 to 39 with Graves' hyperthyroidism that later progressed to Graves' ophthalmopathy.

In DNA form, the CDR3 reads TGTGCCAGCAGTTTAGGGGTAGCGGGAACCCACGAGCAGTACTTC. This encodes CASSLGVAGTHEQYF. The chain employs TRBV12-3 or TRBV12-4 and TRBJ2-7; 8 bases line up with TRBD2. CDR3 size: 15 residues. J lost 5 bases, V lost 1 base, and 7 bases had no gene match.

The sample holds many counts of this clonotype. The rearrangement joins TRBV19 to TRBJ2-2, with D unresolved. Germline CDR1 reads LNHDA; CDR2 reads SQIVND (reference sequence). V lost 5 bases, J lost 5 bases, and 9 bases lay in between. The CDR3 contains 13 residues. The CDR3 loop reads CASSSSVTGELFF. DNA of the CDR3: TGTGCCAGTAGTTCCTCAGTAACCGGGGAGCTGTTTTTT.

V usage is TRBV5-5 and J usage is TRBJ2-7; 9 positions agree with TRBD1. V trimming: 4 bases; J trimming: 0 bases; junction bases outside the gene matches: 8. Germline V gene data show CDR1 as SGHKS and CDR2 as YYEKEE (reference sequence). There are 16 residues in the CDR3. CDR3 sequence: CASSRTRTGDSYEQYF. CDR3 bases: TGTGCCAGCAGCCGTACTAGGACAGGGGACTCCTACGAGCAGTACTTC.

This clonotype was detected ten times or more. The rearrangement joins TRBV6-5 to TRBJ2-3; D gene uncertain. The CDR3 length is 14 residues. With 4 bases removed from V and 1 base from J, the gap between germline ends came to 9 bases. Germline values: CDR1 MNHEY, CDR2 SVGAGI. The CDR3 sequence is CASSFRIGTDTQYF. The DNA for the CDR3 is TGTGCCAGCAGTTTCCGGATAGGCACAGATACGCAGTATTTT.

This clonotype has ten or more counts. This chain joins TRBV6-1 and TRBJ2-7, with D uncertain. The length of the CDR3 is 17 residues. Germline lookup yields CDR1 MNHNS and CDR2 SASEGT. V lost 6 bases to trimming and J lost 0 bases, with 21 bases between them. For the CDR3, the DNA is TGTGCCAGCAGCAAAAACGTTGTAGGGTTGGTCTCCTACGAGCAGTACTTC. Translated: CASSKNVVGLVSYEQYF.

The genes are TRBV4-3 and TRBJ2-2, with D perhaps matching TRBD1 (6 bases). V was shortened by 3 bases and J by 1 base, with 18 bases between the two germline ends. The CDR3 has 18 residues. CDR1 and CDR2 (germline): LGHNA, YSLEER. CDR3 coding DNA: TGCGCCAGCAGCCATCACATCCTGGGACAACTGAACACCGGGGAGCTGTTTTTT. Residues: CASSHHILGQLNTGELFF.

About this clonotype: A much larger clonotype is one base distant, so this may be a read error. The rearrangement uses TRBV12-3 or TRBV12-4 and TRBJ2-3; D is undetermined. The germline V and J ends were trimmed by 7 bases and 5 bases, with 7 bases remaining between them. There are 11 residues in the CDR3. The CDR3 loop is CASTAQDTQYF. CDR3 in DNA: TGTGCCAGCACGGCTCAAGATACGCAGTATTTT.

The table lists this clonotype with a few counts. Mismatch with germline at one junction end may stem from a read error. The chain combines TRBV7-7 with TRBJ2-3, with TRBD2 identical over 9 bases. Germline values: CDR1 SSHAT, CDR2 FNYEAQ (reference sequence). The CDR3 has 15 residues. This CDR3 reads CASSDGLAQSDAQYF. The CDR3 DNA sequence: TGTGCTAGCAGCGACGGACTAGCGCAATCAGATGCGCAGTATTTT.

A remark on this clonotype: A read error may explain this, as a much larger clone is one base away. The CDR3 region has the DNA TGTGCCAGCAGCGGGGACAGCGGGTACGAGCAGTACTTC. Amino acid sequence: CASSGDSGYEQYF. The chain uses TRBV6-4 and TRBJ2-7; D is perhaps TRBD1 (7 bases). The germline CDR1 and CDR2 sequences are MRHNA and SNTAGT. The CDR3 extends over 13 amino acids. Trimming removed 6 bases from V and 4 bases from J, with 13 bases in between.

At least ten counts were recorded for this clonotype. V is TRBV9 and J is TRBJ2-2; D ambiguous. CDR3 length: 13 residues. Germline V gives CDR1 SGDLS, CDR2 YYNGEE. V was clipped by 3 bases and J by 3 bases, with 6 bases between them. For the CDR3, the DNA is TGTGCCAGCAGCGACTCCTACACCGGGGAGCTGTTTTTT. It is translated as CASSDSYTGELFF.

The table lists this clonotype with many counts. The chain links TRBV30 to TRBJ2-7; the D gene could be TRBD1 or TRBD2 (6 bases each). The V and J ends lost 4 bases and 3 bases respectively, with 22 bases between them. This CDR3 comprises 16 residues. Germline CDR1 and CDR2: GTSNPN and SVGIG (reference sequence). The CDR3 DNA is TGTGCCTGGAACCACAACGTGAAAGGGGGGATCTACGAGCAGTACTTC. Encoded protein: CAWNHNVKGGIYEQYF.

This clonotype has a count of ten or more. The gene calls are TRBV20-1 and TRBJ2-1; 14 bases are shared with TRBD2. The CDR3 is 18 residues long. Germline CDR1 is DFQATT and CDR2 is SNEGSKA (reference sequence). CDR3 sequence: CSPRGRTSGRSSYNEQFF. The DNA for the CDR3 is TGCAGCCCCCGTGGAAGGACTAGCGGGAGGTCTTCCTACAATGAGCAGTTCTTC.

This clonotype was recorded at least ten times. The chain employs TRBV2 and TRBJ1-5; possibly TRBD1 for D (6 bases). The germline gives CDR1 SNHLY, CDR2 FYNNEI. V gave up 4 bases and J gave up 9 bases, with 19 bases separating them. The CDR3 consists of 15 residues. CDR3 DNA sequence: TGTGCCAGCAGTGGAGCAGGGGCACTCCCCGGGCCCCAGCATTTT. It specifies CASSGAGALPGPQHF.

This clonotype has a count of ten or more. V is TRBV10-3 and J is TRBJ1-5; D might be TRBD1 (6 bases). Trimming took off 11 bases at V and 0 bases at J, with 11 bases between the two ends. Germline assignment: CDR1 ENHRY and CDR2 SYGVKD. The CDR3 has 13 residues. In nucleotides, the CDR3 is TGTGCCGTCAACAGGGATAGCAATCAGCCCCAGCATTTT. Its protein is CAVNRDSNQPQHF.

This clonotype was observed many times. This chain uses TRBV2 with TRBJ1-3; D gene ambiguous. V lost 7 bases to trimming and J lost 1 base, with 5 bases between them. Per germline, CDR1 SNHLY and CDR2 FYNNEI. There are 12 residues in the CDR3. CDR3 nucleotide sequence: TGTGCCAGCACAGTTTCTGGAAACACCATATATTTT. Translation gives CASTVSGNTIYF.

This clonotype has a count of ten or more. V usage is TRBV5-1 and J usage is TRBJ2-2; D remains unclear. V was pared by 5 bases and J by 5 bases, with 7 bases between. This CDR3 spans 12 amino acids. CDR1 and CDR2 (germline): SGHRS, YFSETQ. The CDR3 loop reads CASRLGTGELFF. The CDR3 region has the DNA TGCGCCAGCAGACTCGGGACCGGGGAGCTGTTTTTT.

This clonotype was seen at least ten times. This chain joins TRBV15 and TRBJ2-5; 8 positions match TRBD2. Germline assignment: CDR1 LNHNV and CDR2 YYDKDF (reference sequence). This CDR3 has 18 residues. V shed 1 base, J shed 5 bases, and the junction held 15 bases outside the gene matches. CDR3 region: CATSRGGSGRVIRETQYF. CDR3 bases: TGTGCCACCAGCAGAGGAGGTTCCGGGAGGGTTATACGGGAGACCCAGTACTTC.

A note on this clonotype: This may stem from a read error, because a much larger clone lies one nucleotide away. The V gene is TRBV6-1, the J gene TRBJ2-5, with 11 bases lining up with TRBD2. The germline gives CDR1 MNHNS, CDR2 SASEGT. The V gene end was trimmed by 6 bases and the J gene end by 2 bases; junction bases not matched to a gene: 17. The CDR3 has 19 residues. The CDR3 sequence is CASSQQFSGGAGFQETQYF. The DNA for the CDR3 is TGTGCCAGCAGCCAACAGTTTAGCGGGGGGGCCGGATTTCAAGAGACCCAGTACTTC.